Following are 26 T cell receptor beta chains from one sample sequenced in a study of T cell responses to AZD1222 COVID-19 vaccine. The assay was immunoSEQ multiplex PCR, and TCRdb's table has in-frame clones only and misses some. The sample includes roughly 150,000 clones, roughly 90% of them seen just once. The source material was peripheral blood, sampled on day 0 of AZD1222 vaccination. The receptors shown here come from an adult in good health.

This chain uses TRBV7-9 with TRBJ2-7; D may be TRBD1 (6 bases). Germline V CDR1 and CDR2: SEHNR, FQNEAQ (reference sequence). CDR3 length: 14 amino acids. The V end lost 5 bases, the J end lost 5 bases, and 16 bases lay between the germline ends. CDR3 loop: CASSPRTAGDEQYF. In DNA, the CDR3 is TGTGCCAGCAGCCCCCGGACAGCCGGCGACGAGCAGTACTTC. Variable domain in full (rest from reference TRBV7-9 and TRBJ2-7): DTGVSQNPRHKITKRGQNVTFRCDPISEHNRLYWYRQTLGQGPEFLTYFQNEAQLEKSRLLSDRFSAERPKGSFSTLEIQRTEQGDSAMYLCASSPRTAGDEQYFGPGTRLTVT.

J is TRBJ2-3 and V is TRBV19; TRBD2 agrees at 7 bases. Germline CDR1 reads LNHDA; CDR2 reads SQIVND (reference sequence). Trimming removed 8 bases from V and 1 base from J; junction bases left unmatched: 9. The CDR3 spans 15 residues. CDR3 nucleotide sequence: TGTGCCAGTGCCCGAGGGAGGGTGGGCACAGATACGCAGTATTTT. This gives the protein CASARGRVGTDTQYF.

This chain connects TRBV5-1 to TRBJ2-5, with TRBD2 matching over 10 bases. Trimming took 0 bases from V and 4 from J; bases not matched to a gene: 9. Germline V CDR1 and CDR2: SGHRS, YFSETQ. The CDR3 extends over 17 amino acids. The CDR3 sequence: CASSLGGASGGGETQYF. CDR3 DNA sequence: TGCGCCAGCAGCTTGGGGGGCGCTAGCGGGGGCGGAGAGACCCAGTACTTC.

The chain carries TRBV27 and TRBJ1-2, with D possibly being TRBD1 (5 bases). Deletions cut 3 bases from V and 6 bases from J, with 11 bases between. This CDR3 spans 13 amino acids. Germline CDR1 MNHEY, CDR2 SMNVEV (reference sequence). The chain's CDR3 is CASSLGQGHGYTF. The CDR3 region has the DNA TGTGCCAGCAGTTTGGGTCAGGGCCATGGCTACACCTTC.

V and J are TRBV5-1 and TRBJ2-7, with 7 positions matching TRBD2. Per germline, CDR1 SGHRS and CDR2 YFSETQ. This CDR3 is 14 amino acids long. The V segment lost 3 bases and the J segment 5 bases; nucleotides outside the gene matches: 8. CDR3 DNA sequence: TGCGCCAGCAGCTCCAAAATGGGGAGGGACGAGCAGTACTTC. Protein product: CASSSKMGRDEQYF.

The chain couples TRBV9 to TRBJ2-7; D may be TRBD1 (7 bases). Germline loops: CDR1 SGDLS, CDR2 YYNGEE. Trimming cost V 0 bases and J 7 bases, with 14 bases left between them. The CDR3 has 14 residues. DNA of the CDR3: TGTGCCAGCAGCGTAGCCGGGACAGCGGGTGAGCAGTACTTC. Its translation is CASSVAGTAGEQYF.

V usage is TRBV2 and J usage is TRBJ1-1; 10 bases are a match to TRBD1. Losses at the gene ends were 4 bases for V and 4 bases for J; bases not matched to a gene: 6. CDR1 and CDR2 from the germline V gene are SNHLY and FYNNEI. The CDR3 is 15 residues long. CDR3 coding DNA: TGTGCCAGCAGTGTGAGTGGACAGGGGGGCACTGAAGCTTTCTTT. It is translated as CASSVSGQGGTEAFF.

This sequence joins TRBV15 and TRBJ1-2; possible D gene TRBD1, 5 bases. Germline V CDR1 and CDR2: LNHNV, YYDKDF (reference sequence). The CDR3 covers 12 residues. Trimming removed 1 base from V and 9 bases from J, with 9 bases in between. DNA of the CDR3: TGTGCCACCAGCAGAGGGGGGGATAGCTACACCTTC. It is translated as CATSRGGDSYTF.

The rearrangement uses TRBV7-3 and TRBJ2-2; 9 bases agree with TRBD1. From germline, CDR1 is SGHTA and CDR2 FQGTGA. V trimming: 0 bases; J trimming: 0 bases; junction bases outside the gene matches: 2. The CDR3 is 17 residues long. The CDR3 sequence: CASSLTGTGTNTGELFF. Here the CDR3 DNA reads TGTGCCAGCAGCTTAACGGGGACAGGGACGAACACCGGGGAGCTGTTTTTT.

The CDR3 nucleotides read TGTGCCAGCAGCCTGAGGGGGACTAGCGGGAGCTACGAGCAGTACTTC. Translated: CASSLRGTSGSYEQYF. The chain is built from TRBV9 and TRBJ2-7; 14 nucleotides match TRBD2. V lost 4 bases, J lost 3 bases, and 6 bases stayed unmatched. The CDR3 runs to 16 residues. Per the germline V gene, CDR1 is SGDLS and CDR2 is YYNGEE.

V and J are TRBV10-1 and TRBJ1-5; no clear D. V lost 2 bases and J 6 bases, leaving 8 bases between the germline ends. CDR1 is WNHNN and CDR2 is SYGVQD in the germline V gene (reference sequence). The CDR3 sequence is 13 residues long. This chain's CDR3 is CASSEGRVQPQHF. The CDR3 nucleotides read TGCGCCAGCAGTGAGGGTAGGGTTCAGCCCCAGCATTTT.

V usage is TRBV7-2 and J usage is TRBJ1-6; D is possibly TRBD1 (5 bases). The germline V gene encodes CDR1 SGHTA and CDR2 FQGNSA. Trimming took 2 bases from V and 5 from J, leaving 10 bases between them. The CDR3 is 15 amino acids. CDR3: CASSLLGGDNSPLHF. In nucleotides, the CDR3 is TGTGCCAGCAGCTTATTGGGGGGGGATAATTCACCCCTCCACTTT. The full variable domain, its missing parts supplied by reference TRBV7-2 and TRBJ1-6, is GAGVSQSPSNKVTEKGKDVELRCDPISGHTALYWYRQSLGQGLEFLIYFQGNSAPDKSGLPSDRFSAERTGGSVSTLTIQRTQQEDSAVYLCASSLLGGDNSPLHFGNGTRLTVT.

The rearrangement uses TRBV24-1 and TRBJ2-3; no clear D. The CDR3 extends over 13 amino acids. V was pared by 0 bases and J by 5 bases, with 5 bases between. Germline V gene sequence: CDR1 KGHDR, CDR2 SFDVKD. Written as DNA, the CDR3 is TGTGCCACCAGTGATTTGACCTTAGATACGCAGTATTTT. This translates into CATSDLTLDTQYF.

The chain carries TRBV11-2 and TRBJ1-1; tentatively, D is TRBD1 (6 bases). CDR1 and CDR2 from the germline V gene are SGHAT and FQNNGV. The CDR3 spans 15 residues. Trimming shortened V by 5 bases and J by 5 bases, and 18 bases separated the two germline ends. The CDR3 coding sequence is TGTGCCAGCAGCCCCGATTGGGGGGCCACGACTGAAGCTTTCTTT. It specifies CASSPDWGATTEAFF.

This clone was counted once. V gene TRBV19 combines with J gene TRBJ1-5; no clear D gene. Germline V CDR1 and CDR2: LNHDA, SQIVND (reference sequence). The CDR3 spans 16 residues. V shed 2 bases and J shed 0 bases, with 11 bases lying between them. The DNA of the CDR3 is TGTGCCAGTAGTATATCCCTTGGGGATAGCAATCAGCCCCAGCATTTT. It encodes CASSISLGDSNQPQHF.

This rearrangement joins TRBV5-1 to TRBJ2-3; 13 bases map to TRBD2. Germline V CDR1 and CDR2: SGHRS, YFSETQ. Trimming took 4 bases from V and 3 from J; bases not matched to a gene: 8. CDR3 length equals 17 residues. The CDR3 region has the DNA TGCGCCAGCAGCCTACGGACTAGCGGGGGCCCAACAGATACGCAGTATTTT. Translation: CASSLRTSGGPTDTQYF.

In its sample, this clone was seen once. This chain uses TRBV6-5 with TRBJ1-6; the match to TRBD1 covers 7 bases. The CDR3 is 12 residues long. Germline loops: CDR1 MNHEY, CDR2 SVGAGI. V gave up 8 bases and J gave up 7 bases; unmatched junction bases: 2. Written as DNA, the CDR3 is TGTGCCAGCGGACAGGCCAATTCACCCCTCCACTTT. As protein: CASGQANSPLHF.

Here the CDR3 DNA reads TGTGCCAGCAGTGGCAGGACCCCCAGCTCCTACAATGAGCAGTTCTTC. Translating it yields CASSGRTPSSYNEQFF. This chain connects TRBV27 to TRBJ2-1; D is uncertain. Between the trimmed V and J ends, which lost 5 bases and 0 bases, there was a span of 14 bases. The CDR3 runs 16 residues. Germline V lookup: CDR1 MNHEY, CDR2 SMNVEV (reference sequence).

The CDR3 DNA follows: TGTGCCAGTAGTGGCTGGCAGGGGGGTTATAGCAATCAGCCCCAGCATTTT. This translates into CASSGWQGGYSNQPQHF. V gene TRBV19 combines with J gene TRBJ1-5; 7 bases match TRBD1. Looked up from germline, CDR1 is LNHDA and CDR2 is SQIVND (reference sequence). The CDR3 runs to 17 residues. J lost 0 bases, V lost 5 bases, and 10 bases had no gene match.

The V and J genes are TRBV29-1 and TRBJ2-4; D gene uncertain. Germline CDR1 is SQVTM and CDR2 is ANQGSEA. The CDR3 runs 10 residues. The V end lost 5 bases, the J end lost 7 bases, and 6 bases lay between the germline ends. CDR3 DNA sequence: TGCAGCGTTAATGAGAACATTCAGTACTTC. This codes for CSVNENIQYF. Drawing the rest from reference TRBV29-1 and TRBJ2-4, the complete variable domain is SAVISQKPSRDICQRGTSLTIQCQVDSQVTMMFWYRQQPGQSLTLIATANQGSEATYESGFVIDKFPISRPNLTFSTLTVSNMSPEDSSIYLCSVNENIQYFGAGTRLSVL.

This chain connects TRBV12-3 or TRBV12-4 to TRBJ1-2, with D maybe TRBD1 (6 bases). The V end lost 5 bases, the J end lost 8 bases, and 15 bases lay between the germline ends. The CDR3 covers 13 residues. For the CDR3, the DNA is TGTGCCAGCAGTGCCTCGGGGGGCTTGGGCTACACCTTC. It translates to CASSASGGLGYTF.

The chain links TRBV7-2 to TRBJ1-4, with D maybe TRBD1 (5 bases). This CDR3 has 16 residues. V was shortened by 5 bases and J by 7 bases, with 20 bases between the two germline ends. Per germline, CDR1 SGHTA and CDR2 FQGNSA. The CDR3 here is CASSLRGGIGSEKLFF. In DNA form, the CDR3 reads TGTGCCAGCAGCCTCCGGGGGGGGATTGGCAGTGAAAAACTGTTTTTT.

The rearrangement uses TRBV5-1 and TRBJ2-7; D is tentatively TRBD1 or TRBD2 (6 bases each). CDR1 and CDR2 from the germline V gene are SGHRS and YFSETQ. Trimming took 4 bases from V and 1 from J, leaving 12 bases between them. The CDR3 has 14 amino acids. DNA for the CDR3: TGCGCCAGCAGCCCCGGGGGCGCATCCTACGAGCAGTACTTC. The encoded protein is CASSPGGASYEQYF.

The J gene is TRBJ2-3, the V gene TRBV14; 7 bases agree with TRBD2. The trim removed 4 bases at V and 4 bases at J, leaving 14 bases unmatched. Germline-derived CDR1 and CDR2 are SGHDN and FVKESK. The CDR3 is made up of 17 amino acids. This CDR3 is CASSRGGVSPPADTQYF. In DNA form, the CDR3 reads TGTGCCAGCAGCCGGGGGGGGGTTAGTCCCCCCGCAGATACGCAGTATTTT. Variable domain in full (rest from reference TRBV14 and TRBJ2-3): EAGVTQFPSHSVIEKGQTVTLRCDPISGHDNLYWYRRVMGKEIKFLLHFVKESKQDESGMPNNRFLAERTGGTYSTLKVQPAELEDSGVYFCASSRGGVSPPADTQYFGPGTRLTVL.

The rearrangement links TRBV4-3 to TRBJ1-4; TRBD1 aligns across 11 bases. There are 15 residues in the CDR3. The germline gives CDR1 LGHNA, CDR2 YSLEER. Germline trimming cut 4 bases from V and 9 bases from J; bases unmatched to any gene: 7. The CDR3 bases are TGCGCCAGCAGCCGGGCCCAGGACAGGGGGCAAAAACTGTTTTTT. This sequence encodes CASSRAQDRGQKLFF.

The chain joins TRBV4-1 to TRBJ1-2; D remains unclear. CDR3 length: 16 residues. V was clipped by 0 bases and J by 3 bases, with 14 bases between them. Germline V lookup: CDR1 MGHRA, CDR2 YSYEKL. This CDR3 reads CASSQDPDLGYYGYTF. As DNA, the CDR3 is TGCGCCAGCAGCCAAGATCCGGACTTAGGGTACTATGGCTACACCTTC.